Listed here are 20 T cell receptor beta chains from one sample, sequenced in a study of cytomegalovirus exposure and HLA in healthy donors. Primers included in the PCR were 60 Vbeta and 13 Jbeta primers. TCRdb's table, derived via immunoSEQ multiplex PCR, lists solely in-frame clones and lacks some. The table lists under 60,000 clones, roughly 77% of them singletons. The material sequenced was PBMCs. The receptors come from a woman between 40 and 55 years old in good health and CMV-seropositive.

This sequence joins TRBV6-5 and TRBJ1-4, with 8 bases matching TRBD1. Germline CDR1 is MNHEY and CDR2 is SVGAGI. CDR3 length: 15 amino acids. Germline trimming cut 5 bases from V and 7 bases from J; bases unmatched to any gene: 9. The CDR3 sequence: CASSRTGGQGEKLFF. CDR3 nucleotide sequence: TGTGCCAGCAGTCGTACAGGGGGGCAGGGTGAAAAACTGTTTTTT.

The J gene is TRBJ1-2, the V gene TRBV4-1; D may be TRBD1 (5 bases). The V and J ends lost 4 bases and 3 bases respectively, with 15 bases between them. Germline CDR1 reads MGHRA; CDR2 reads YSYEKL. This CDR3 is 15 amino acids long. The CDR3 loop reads CASSLNSQGDYGYTF. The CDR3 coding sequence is TGCGCCAGCAGCCTCAACTCGCAGGGTGACTATGGCTACACCTTC.

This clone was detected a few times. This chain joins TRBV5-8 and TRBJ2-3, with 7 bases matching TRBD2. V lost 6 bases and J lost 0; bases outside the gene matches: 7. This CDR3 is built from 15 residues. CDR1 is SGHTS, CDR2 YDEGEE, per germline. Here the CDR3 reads CASTPGGISTDTQYF. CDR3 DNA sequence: TGTGCCAGCACCCCGGGGGGTATTAGCACAGATACGCAGTATTTT.

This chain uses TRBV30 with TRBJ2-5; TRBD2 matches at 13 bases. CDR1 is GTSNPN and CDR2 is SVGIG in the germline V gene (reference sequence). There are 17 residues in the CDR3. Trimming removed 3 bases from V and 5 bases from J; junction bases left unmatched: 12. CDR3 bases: TGTGCCTGGAGCAGGGCGACTAGCGGGGGGCGAGGGGAGACCCAGTACTTC. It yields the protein CAWSRATSGGRGETQYF.

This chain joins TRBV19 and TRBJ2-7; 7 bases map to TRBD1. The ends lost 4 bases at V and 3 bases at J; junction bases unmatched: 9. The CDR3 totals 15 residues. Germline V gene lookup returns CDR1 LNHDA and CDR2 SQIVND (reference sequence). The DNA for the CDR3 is TGTGCCAGTAGTAACCCCGGGGACAGCCTCTACGAGCAGTACTTC. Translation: CASSNPGDSLYEQYF.

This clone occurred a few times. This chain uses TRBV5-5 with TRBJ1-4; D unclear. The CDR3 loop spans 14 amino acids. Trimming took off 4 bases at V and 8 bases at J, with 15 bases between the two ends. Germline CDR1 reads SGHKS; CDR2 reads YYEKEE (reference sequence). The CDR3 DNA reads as TGTGCCAGCAGCCCTCCGGGATCTGGGGAAAAACTGTTTTTT. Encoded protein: CASSPPGSGEKLFF.

The CDR3 sequence: CASSFATGGMGNEQFF. In nucleotides, the CDR3 is TGTGCCAGCAGCTTCGCGACAGGGGGCATGGGGAATGAGCAGTTCTTC. The genes are TRBV5-4 and TRBJ2-1, with 10 positions matching TRBD1. The germline V gene encodes CDR1 SGHNT and CDR2 YYREEE (reference sequence). The CDR3 covers 16 residues. V shed 2 bases and J 7 bases; nucleotides not matched to a gene: 9.

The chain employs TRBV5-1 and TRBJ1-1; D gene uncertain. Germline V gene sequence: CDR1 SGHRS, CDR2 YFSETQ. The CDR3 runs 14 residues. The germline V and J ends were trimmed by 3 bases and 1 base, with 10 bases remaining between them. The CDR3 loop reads CASSWIQANTEAFF. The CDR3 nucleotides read TGCGCCAGCAGCTGGATTCAGGCGAACACTGAAGCTTTCTTT.

DNA for the CDR3: TGCGCCAGCAGCCCTCGAGCGGGTAGCCCCTATAATTCACCCCTCCACTTT. This gives the protein CASSPRAGSPYNSPLHF. The genes are TRBV4-1 and TRBJ1-6; the D is unclear. This CDR3 is 17 amino acids long. Germline CDR1 is MGHRA and CDR2 is YSYEKL. V lost 4 bases, J lost 2 bases, and 15 bases lay in between.

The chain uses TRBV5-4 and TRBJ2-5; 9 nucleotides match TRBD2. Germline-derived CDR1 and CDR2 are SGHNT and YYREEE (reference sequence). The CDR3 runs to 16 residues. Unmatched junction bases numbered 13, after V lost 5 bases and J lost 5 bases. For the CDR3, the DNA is TGTGCCAGCAGACAACGAGGGGCGGGGGGGCCTGAGACCCAGTACTTC. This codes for CASRQRGAGGPETQYF.

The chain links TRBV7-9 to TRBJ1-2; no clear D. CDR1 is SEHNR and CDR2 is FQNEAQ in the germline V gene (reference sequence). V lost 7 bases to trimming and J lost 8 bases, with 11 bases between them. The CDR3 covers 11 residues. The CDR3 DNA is TGTGCCAGCAACCGGGATTACGGCTACACCTTC. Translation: CASNRDYGYTF.

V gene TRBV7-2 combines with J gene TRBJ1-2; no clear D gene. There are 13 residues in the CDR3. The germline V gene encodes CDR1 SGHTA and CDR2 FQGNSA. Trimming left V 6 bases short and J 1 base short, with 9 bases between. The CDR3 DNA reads TGTGCCAGCAGTCCGAGTTTTAACTATGGCTACACCTTC. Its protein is CASSPSFNYGYTF.

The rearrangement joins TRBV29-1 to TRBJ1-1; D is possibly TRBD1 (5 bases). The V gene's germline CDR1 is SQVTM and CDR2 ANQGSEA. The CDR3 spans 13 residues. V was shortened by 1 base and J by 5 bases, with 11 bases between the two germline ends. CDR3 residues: CSVEGGSGTEAFF. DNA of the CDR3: TGCAGCGTTGAAGGGGGCTCAGGGACTGAAGCTTTCTTT.

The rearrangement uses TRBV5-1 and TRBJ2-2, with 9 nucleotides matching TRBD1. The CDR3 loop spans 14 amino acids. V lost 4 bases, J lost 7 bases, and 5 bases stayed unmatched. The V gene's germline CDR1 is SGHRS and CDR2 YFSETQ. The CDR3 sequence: CASSGDRANGELFF. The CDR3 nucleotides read TGCGCCAGCAGCGGGGACAGGGCGAACGGGGAGCTGTTTTTT.

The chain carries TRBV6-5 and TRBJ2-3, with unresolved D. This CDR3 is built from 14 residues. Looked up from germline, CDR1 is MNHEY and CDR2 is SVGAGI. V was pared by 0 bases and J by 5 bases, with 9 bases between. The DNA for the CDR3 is TGTGCCAGCAGTTACTCCCGCAGGCAAGATACGCAGTATTTT. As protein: CASSYSRRQDTQYF.

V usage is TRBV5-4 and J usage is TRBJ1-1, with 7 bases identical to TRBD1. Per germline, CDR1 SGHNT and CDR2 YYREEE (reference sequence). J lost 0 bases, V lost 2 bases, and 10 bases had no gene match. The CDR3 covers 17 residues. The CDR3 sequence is CASSLRGLGGLNTEAFF. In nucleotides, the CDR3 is TGTGCCAGCAGCTTACGGGGCTTAGGGGGCTTGAACACTGAAGCTTTCTTT.

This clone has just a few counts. CDR3 in amino acids: CASSGGTGNTIYF. In DNA form, the CDR3 reads TGCGCCAGCAGCGGAGGAACTGGAAACACCATATATTTT. This sequence joins TRBV5-1 and TRBJ1-3; no definite D call. The CDR3 consists of 13 residues. V lost 4 bases to trimming and J lost 2 bases, with 7 bases between them. Germline CDR1 is SGHRS and CDR2 is YFSETQ.

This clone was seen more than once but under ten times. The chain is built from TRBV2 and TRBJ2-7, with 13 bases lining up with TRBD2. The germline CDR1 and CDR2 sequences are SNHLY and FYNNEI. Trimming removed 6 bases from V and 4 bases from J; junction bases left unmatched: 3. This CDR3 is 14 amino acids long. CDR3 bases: TGTGCCAGCAGCGGACTAGCGGGGGTGTACGAGCAGTACTTC. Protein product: CASSGLAGVYEQYF.

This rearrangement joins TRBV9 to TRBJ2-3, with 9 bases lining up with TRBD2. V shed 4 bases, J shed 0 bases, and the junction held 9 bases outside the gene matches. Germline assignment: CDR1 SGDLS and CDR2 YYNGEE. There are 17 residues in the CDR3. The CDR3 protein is CASSTPPGTSSTDTQYF. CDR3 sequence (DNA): TGTGCCAGCAGCACACCGCCCGGGACTAGCAGCACAGATACGCAGTATTTT.

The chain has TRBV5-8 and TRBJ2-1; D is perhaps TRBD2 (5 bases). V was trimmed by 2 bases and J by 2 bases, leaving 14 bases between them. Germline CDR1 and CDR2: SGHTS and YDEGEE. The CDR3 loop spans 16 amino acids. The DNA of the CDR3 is TGTGCCAGCAGCTTTCGGCCCGGGAAGCCCTACAATGAGCAGTTCTTC. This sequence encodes CASSFRPGKPYNEQFF.